These 24 T cell receptor beta chains were sequenced from one sample in a study of OX40 agonist ivuxolimab in advanced cancers. Profiling relied on immunoSEQ multiplex PCR, and the TCRdb table lists in-frame clones only, not all of them. The table lists 55,000 to 75,000 clones, 85% of them singletons, with less than 6.5% in the top ten. The specimen comprised CD4+ or CD8+ T cells sorted from blood, sampled in a trial of the OX40 agonist ivuxolimab. These receptors came from an adult with an advanced solid tumor such as melanoma, head and neck, liver or kidney cancer.

The J gene is TRBJ1-6, the V gene TRBV21-1. TRBV21-1 is marked as a pseudogene. CDR3 length equals 16 residues. Here the CDR3 DNA reads TGTGCCAGCAGCAAAGCAGTTGGAGGGGTCGGTTCACCCCTCCACTTT. It translates to CASSKAVGGVGSPLHF.

This clone was found once. V usage is TRBV6-5 and J usage is TRBJ2-7; 7 bases are a match to TRBD2. The V segment lost 3 bases and the J segment 7 bases; nucleotides outside the gene matches: 3. The CDR3 extends over 12 amino acids. Looked up from germline, CDR1 is MNHEY and CDR2 is SVGAGI. CDR3 sequence: CASSYPAGEQYV. CDR3 bases: TGTGCCAGCAGTTATCCAGCGGGGGAGCAGTACGTC.

The CDR3 coding sequence is TGTGCCAGCTCACCACTCGAGGCCGGATATAATTCACCCCTCCACTTT. It yields the protein CASSPLEAGYNSPLHF. V is TRBV18 and J is TRBJ1-6; D not certain. V was trimmed by 1 base and J by 4 bases, leaving 11 bases between them. The CDR3 has 16 residues. Germline CDR1 and CDR2: KGHSH and LQKENI. Full variable domain (remainder filled in from reference TRBV18 and TRBJ1-6): NAGVMQNPRHLVRRRGQEARLRCSPMKGHSHVYWYRQLPEEGLKFMVYLQKENIIDESGMPKERFSAEFPKEGPSILRIQQVVRGDSAAYFCASSPLEAGYNSPLHFGNGTRLTVT.

This clone was seen a single time. The gene calls are TRBV18 and TRBJ2-2; D is possibly TRBD2 (5 bases). Trimming shortened V by 4 bases and J by 7 bases, and 7 bases separated the two germline ends. CDR1 is KGHSH and CDR2 is LQKENI in the germline V gene. The CDR3 is 12 residues long. CDR3 nucleotide sequence: TGTGCCAGCTCACTTGGGAGCGGGGAGCTGTTTTTT. Translation: CASSLGSGELFF. Together with reference TRBV18 and TRBJ2-2, the CDR3 gives the full variable domain: NAGVMQNPRHLVRRRGQEARLRCSPMKGHSHVYWYRQLPEEGLKFMVYLQKENIIDESGMPKERFSAEFPKEGPSILRIQQVVRGDSAAYFCASSLGSGELFFGEGSRLTVL.

In this sample, this clone turned up a few times. V usage is TRBV9 and J usage is TRBJ2-5; possible D gene TRBD1, 6 bases. V was pared by 3 bases and J by 4 bases, with 22 bases between. The germline V gene has CDR1 SGDLS and CDR2 YYNGEE. CDR3 length equals 17 residues. CDR3 loop: CASSAGGGRLGAETQYF. CDR3 DNA sequence: TGTGCCAGCAGCGCTGGGGGTGGCAGACTGGGGGCAGAGACCCAGTACTTC. Filled out from reference TRBV9 and TRBJ2-5, the complete variable domain reads DSGVTQTPKHLITATGQRVTLRCSPRSGDLSVYWYQQSLDQGLQFLIQYYNGEERAKGNILERFSAQQFPDLHSELNLSSLELGDSALYFCASSAGGGRLGAETQYFGPGTRLLVL.

This chain joins TRBV5-1 and TRBJ2-7; no clear D. V lost 0 bases to trimming and J lost 5 bases, with 3 bases between them. This CDR3 is 11 amino acids long. The germline CDR1 and CDR2 sequences are SGHRS and YFSETQ. CDR3 loop: CASSLGNEQYF. The CDR3, as DNA: TGCGCCAGCAGCTTGGGGAACGAGCAGTACTTC.

V usage is TRBV5-4 and J usage is TRBJ2-7; D remains unclear. This CDR3 region has 14 residues. The germline CDR1 and CDR2 sequences are SGHNT and YYREEE (reference sequence). V lost 4 bases to trimming and J lost 1 base, with 12 bases between them. As DNA, the CDR3 is TGTGCCAGCAGCCCGGCGACCCGATCCTACGAGCAGTACTTC. This encodes CASSPATRSYEQYF.

The sample holds one count of this clone. This sequence joins TRBV4-1 and TRBJ2-5; 8 bases align to TRBD2. Germline assignment: CDR1 MGHRA and CDR2 YSYEKL. The CDR3 spans 15 residues. The V segment lost 4 bases and the J segment 5 bases; nucleotides outside the gene matches: 9. The CDR3 loop is CASSRLGGGMETQYF. DNA for the CDR3: TGCGCCAGCAGCCGACTGGGCGGGGGGATGGAGACCCAGTACTTC.

This clone was detected once. The chain joins TRBV4-1 to TRBJ2-2; D possibly uses TRBD1 or TRBD2 (5 bases each). Germline CDR1 MGHRA, CDR2 YSYEKL. The CDR3 extends over 16 amino acids. Between the trimmed V and J ends, which lost 4 bases and 6 bases, there was a span of 18 bases. In DNA, the CDR3 is TGCGCCAGCAGCCCGGGTTGGCTAGCCAGGGCCGGGGAGCTGTTTTTT. Translated, it gives CASSPGWLARAGELFF.

This clone was recorded a few times. The chain is built from TRBV7-2 and TRBJ2-2; 11 bases align to TRBD1. The CDR3 loop spans 16 amino acids. Trimming removed 2 bases from V and 4 bases from J; junction bases left unmatched: 3. The germline CDR1 and CDR2 sequences are SGHTA and FQGNSA. This CDR3 reads CASSLIGTGGTGELFF. The CDR3 DNA reads TGTGCCAGCAGCTTAATCGGGACAGGGGGCACCGGGGAGCTGTTTTTT.

The chain carries TRBV27 and TRBJ1-5; TRBD1 aligns across 7 bases. This CDR3 comprises 17 residues. Losses at the gene ends were 2 bases for V and 4 bases for J; bases not matched to a gene: 11. Germline V gene sequence: CDR1 MNHEY, CDR2 SMNVEV (reference sequence). The CDR3 nucleotides are TGTGCCAGCAGTTTAAGGAGCAGGGGGACCCTTAATCAGCCCCAGCATTTT. This gives the protein CASSLRSRGTLNQPQHF.

The chain carries TRBV7-9 and TRBJ2-5; TRBD2 agrees at 7 bases. The trim removed 4 bases at V and 4 bases at J, leaving 12 bases unmatched. This CDR3 is built from 16 residues. Germline CDR1 reads SEHNR; CDR2 reads FQNEAQ (reference sequence). The CDR3 region has the DNA TGTGCCAGCAGCTCCCCCAGCGGCGGGAGAGGAGAGACCCAGTACTTC. Protein: CASSSPSGGRGETQYF.

The gene calls are TRBV5-6 and TRBJ2-2; the match to TRBD2 covers 10 bases. This CDR3 is 18 amino acids long. Trimming took 3 bases from V and 3 from J; bases not matched to a gene: 11. In germline, CDR1 is SGHDT, CDR2 YYEEEE. This CDR3 is CASSSYGLAGEYTGELFF. In DNA form, the CDR3 reads TGTGCCAGCAGCTCCTATGGCCTAGCGGGAGAGTACACCGGGGAGCTGTTTTTT.

The chain has TRBV18 and TRBJ2-1, with 9 positions matching TRBD2. Germline lookup yields CDR1 KGHSH and CDR2 LQKENI. The CDR3 covers 18 residues. Trimming removed 1 base from V and 9 bases from J; junction bases left unmatched: 16. CDR3 sequence: CASSPQSLVGGRGGEQFF. CDR3 coding DNA: TGTGCCAGCTCACCACAATCCTTAGTCGGCGGGAGGGGCGGTGAGCAGTTCTTC.

CDR3 region: CASSWPTGGVGNTGELFF. For the CDR3, the DNA is TGTGCCAGCAGCTGGCCGACAGGGGGCGTTGGTAACACCGGGGAGCTGTTTTTT. J is TRBJ2-2 and V is TRBV11-3; 10 nucleotides match TRBD1. Looked up from germline, CDR1 is SGHNT and CDR2 is YENEEA. The CDR3 sequence is 18 residues long. The junction had 10 bases not matched to a gene; V was cut back by 4 bases and J by 2 bases.

V and J are TRBV7-2 and TRBJ1-2; D remains unclear. V was trimmed by 5 bases and J by 0 bases, leaving 7 bases between them. The CDR3 extends over 13 amino acids. Germline V gives CDR1 SGHTA, CDR2 FQGNSA. In DNA, the CDR3 is TGTGCCAGCAGCCGAGGCTCTAACTATGGCTACACCTTC. It is translated as CASSRGSNYGYTF.

The chain is built from TRBV5-6 and TRBJ1-1, with 7 positions matching TRBD1. V gave up 1 base and J gave up 0 bases; unmatched junction bases: 6. The CDR3 length is 16 residues. The V gene's germline CDR1 is SGHDT and CDR2 YYEEEE. The CDR3 nucleotides read TGTGCCAGCAGCTTGTTACAGGGGAACATGAACACTGAAGCTTTCTTT. Translated, it gives CASSLLQGNMNTEAFF. The full variable domain, with the rest looked up from reference TRBV5-6 and TRBJ1-1, is DAGVTQSPTHLIKTRGQQVTLRCSPKSGHDTVSWYQQALGQGPQFIFQYYEEEERQRGNFPDRFSGHQFPNYSSELNVNALLLGDSALYLCASSLLQGNMNTEAFFGQGTRLTVV.

This clone was counted once. The chain carries TRBV5-4 and TRBJ2-5; D is possibly TRBD2 (6 bases). The CDR3 is 16 residues long. Deletions cut 4 bases from V and 4 bases from J, with 20 bases between. Germline CDR1 SGHNT, CDR2 YYREEE (reference sequence). CDR3 sequence: CASSDPSGTGRETQYF. The CDR3 DNA reads as TGTGCCAGCAGCGATCCCTCTGGGACTGGGCGAGAGACCCAGTACTTC. Looking up the rest from reference TRBV5-4 and TRBJ2-5 gives the full variable domain: ETGVTQSPTHLIKTRGQQVTLRCSSQSGHNTVSWYQQALGQGPQFIFQYYREEENGRGNFPPRFSGLQFPNYSSELNVNALELDDSALYLCASSDPSGTGRETQYFGPGTRLLVL.

V and J are TRBV5-1 and TRBJ2-2, with a weak D call TRBD2 (5 bases). V shed 2 bases and J shed 8 bases, with 13 bases lying between them. The CDR3 sequence is 14 residues long. The germline V gene has CDR1 SGHRS and CDR2 YFSETQ. The CDR3 nucleotides read TGCGCCAGCAGCTTCCGGGGTTCGGGAGGGGAGCTGTTTTTT. This encodes CASSFRGSGGELFF.

The chain carries TRBV29-1 and TRBJ1-1, with TRBD1 matching 7 bases. V lost 5 bases to trimming and J lost 1 base; unmatched junction nucleotides: 10. The CDR3 loop spans 15 amino acids. CDR1 is SQVTM and CDR2 is ANQGSEA in the germline V gene. CDR3 protein: CSVSDQWTGNTEAFF. In DNA, the CDR3 is TGCAGCGTTTCCGACCAATGGACAGGGAACACTGAAGCTTTCTTT. Full variable domain (remainder filled in from reference TRBV29-1 and TRBJ1-1): SAVISQKPSRDICQRGTSLTIQCQVDSQVTMMFWYRQQPGQSLTLIATANQGSEATYESGFVIDKFPISRPNLTFSTLTVSNMSPEDSSIYLCSVSDQWTGNTEAFFGQGTRLTVV.

The chain employs TRBV18 and TRBJ1-1, with 7 positions matching TRBD1. The CDR3 contains 14 residues. The germline V gene encodes CDR1 KGHSH and CDR2 LQKENI. The trim removed 6 bases at V and 0 bases at J, leaving 4 bases unmatched. CDR3: CASSKDRLNTEAFF. The CDR3 DNA reads TGTGCCAGCTCTAAGGACAGGCTGAACACTGAAGCTTTCTTT.

The CDR3 DNA sequence: TGTGCCAGCAGCCCCCCGGAGACAGGTGAAAAACTGTTTTTT. Translating it yields CASSPPETGEKLFF. V gene TRBV4-2 combines with J gene TRBJ1-4; TRBD1 is a possible D gene (6 bases). The CDR3 totals 14 residues. Germline CDR1 LGHNA, CDR2 YNFKEQ. Trimming pared 4 bases from V and 7 bases from J, leaving 13 bases between.

The V gene is TRBV2, the J gene TRBJ2-3, with D possibly matching TRBD2 (6 bases). Looked up from germline, CDR1 is SNHLY and CDR2 is FYNNEI. The CDR3 covers 14 residues. The V end lost 11 bases, the J end lost 0 bases, and 15 bases lay between the germline ends. The CDR3 sequence: CAGGTLSSTDTQYF. For the CDR3, the DNA is TGTGCCGGGGGGACCCTGTCTAGCACAGATACGCAGTATTTT.

V is TRBV4-1 and J is TRBJ2-5, with 12 bases aligning to TRBD1. The J segment lost 5 bases and the V segment lost 3 bases, leaving 7 bases of the junction unmatched. This CDR3 is built from 16 residues. In germline, CDR1 is MGHRA, CDR2 YSYEKL. The CDR3: CASSQTGTGGPETQYF. The CDR3 nucleotides read TGCGCCAGCAGCCAGACCGGGACAGGGGGCCCGGAGACCCAGTACTTC.